One and the same sample provided the 5 T cell receptor beta chains below, sequenced in a study of response to subunit inactivated influenza vaccine. TCRdb recomputed calls from the RT-PCR reads with MiXCR, one row per CDR3 protein. The table has 560,000 or so distinct CDR3 sequences, under 9% seen once. The source material was PBMCs from blood, sampled less than 25 months after vaccination. The source of these receptors is a man aged 50-75 years who received an inactivated influenza vaccine.

This sequence joins TRBV20-1 and TRBJ2-1, with a possible D match to TRBD1 (6 bases). CDR1 DFQATT and CDR2 SNEGSKA come from the germline V gene (reference sequence). This CDR3 is 13 amino acids long. V lost 3 bases and J 6 bases, leaving 12 bases between the germline ends. The chain's CDR3 is CSARPRTVNEQFF. CDR3 DNA: TGCAGTGCTAGGCCCCGGACAGTCAATGAGCAGTTCTTC.

This clonotype was counted ten times or more. This chain uses TRBV29-1 with TRBJ2-5, with 7 bases that match TRBD1. In germline, CDR1 is SQVTM, CDR2 ANQGSEA. This CDR3 spans 13 amino acids. J was trimmed by 4 bases and V by 0 bases; bases with no gene match: 2. The CDR3, as DNA: TGCAGCGTTGAAGATAACAGGGGAGAGACCCAGTACTTC. Translation: CSVEDNRGETQYF.

This clonotype has more than one count but fewer than ten. This chain uses TRBV9 with TRBJ2-1, with 11 bases that match TRBD2. Germline CDR1 is SGDLS and CDR2 is YYNGEE. The J segment lost 0 bases and the V segment lost 0 bases, leaving 11 bases of the junction unmatched. The length of the CDR3 is 20 residues. DNA of the CDR3: TGTGCCAGCAGCGTAGCCCCCGGGACTAGCGGAACGAGCTCCTACAATGAGCAGTTCTTC. It codes for CASSVAPGTSGTSSYNEQFF. Based on the CDR3 plus reference TRBV9 and TRBJ2-1, the full variable domain is DSGVTQTPKHLITATGQRVTLRCSPRSGDLSVYWYQQSLDQGLQFLIQYYNGEERAKGNILERFSAQQFPDLHSELNLSSLELGDSALYFCASSVAPGTSGTSSYNEQFFGPGTRLTVL.

This clonotype was seen a handful of times. V is TRBV6-5 and J is TRBJ2-7; 7 positions match TRBD2. The germline V gene encodes CDR1 MNHEY and CDR2 SVGAGI. V shed 4 bases and J 3 bases; nucleotides not matched to a gene: 6. The CDR3 sequence is 14 residues long. The CDR3 reads CASSWSGTNYEQYF. CDR3 nucleotides: TGTGCCAGCAGTTGGTCCGGGACTAACTACGAGCAGTACTTC.

This clonotype showed up many times. The CDR3 DNA sequence: TGCAGTGCTAGTCTAGCGGGCGATTGGAATGAGCAGTTCTTC. Translation gives CSASLAGDWNEQFF. The J gene is TRBJ2-1, the V gene TRBV20-1, with 8 bases aligning to TRBD2. After removal of 3 bases from V and 7 bases from J, the junction contained 8 bases not matched to a gene. CDR1 is DFQATT and CDR2 is SNEGSKA in the germline V gene (reference sequence). The CDR3 totals 14 residues.